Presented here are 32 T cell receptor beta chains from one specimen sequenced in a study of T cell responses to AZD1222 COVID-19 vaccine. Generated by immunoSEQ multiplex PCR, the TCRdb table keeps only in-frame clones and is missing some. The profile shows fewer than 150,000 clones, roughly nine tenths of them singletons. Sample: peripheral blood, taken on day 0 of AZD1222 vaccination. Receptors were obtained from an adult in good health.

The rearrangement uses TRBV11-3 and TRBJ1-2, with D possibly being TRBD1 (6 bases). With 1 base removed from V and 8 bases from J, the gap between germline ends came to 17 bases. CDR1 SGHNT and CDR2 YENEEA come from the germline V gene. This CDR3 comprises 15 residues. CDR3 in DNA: TGTGCCAGCAGCTTAGCAGGGGAAGAGGGGAGCGGCTACACCTTC. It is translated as CASSLAGEEGSGYTF.

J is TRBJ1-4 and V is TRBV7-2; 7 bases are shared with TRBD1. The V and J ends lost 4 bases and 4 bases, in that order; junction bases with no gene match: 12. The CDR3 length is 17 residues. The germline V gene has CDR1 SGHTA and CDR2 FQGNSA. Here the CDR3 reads CASSSLNRGRGNEKLFF. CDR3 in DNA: TGTGCCAGCAGCTCCTTAAACAGGGGAAGGGGTAATGAAAAACTGTTTTTT.

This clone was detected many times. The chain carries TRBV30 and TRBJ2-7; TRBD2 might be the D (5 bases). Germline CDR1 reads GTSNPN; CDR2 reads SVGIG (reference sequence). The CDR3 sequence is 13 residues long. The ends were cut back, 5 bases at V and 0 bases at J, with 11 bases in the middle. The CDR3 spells CAWGSGNSYEQYF. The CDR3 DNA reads TGTGCCTGGGGGAGCGGTAACTCCTACGAGCAGTACTTC.

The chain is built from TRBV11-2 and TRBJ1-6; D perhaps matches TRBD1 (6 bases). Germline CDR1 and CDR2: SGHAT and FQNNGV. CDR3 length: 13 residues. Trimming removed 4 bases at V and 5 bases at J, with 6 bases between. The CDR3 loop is CASSWTDNSPLHF. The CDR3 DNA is TGTGCCAGCAGCTGGACAGATAATTCACCCCTCCACTTT. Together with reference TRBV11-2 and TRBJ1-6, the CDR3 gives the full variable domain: EAGVAQSPRYKIIEKRQSVAFWCNPISGHATLYWYQQILGQGPKLLIQFQNNGVVDDSQLPKDRFSAERLKGVDSTLKIQPAKLEDSAVYLCASSWTDNSPLHFGNGTRLTVT.

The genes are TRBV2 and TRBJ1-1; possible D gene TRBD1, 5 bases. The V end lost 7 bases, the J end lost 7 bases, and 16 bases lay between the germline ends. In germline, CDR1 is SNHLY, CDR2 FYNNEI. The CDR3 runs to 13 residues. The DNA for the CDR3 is TGTGCCAGCACCCAAGGAGGGGCGAGTGAAGCTTTCTTT. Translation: CASTQGGASEAFF.

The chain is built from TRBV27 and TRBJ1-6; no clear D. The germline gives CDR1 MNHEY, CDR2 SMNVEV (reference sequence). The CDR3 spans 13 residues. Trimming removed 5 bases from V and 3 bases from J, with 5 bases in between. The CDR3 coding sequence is TGTGCCAGCAGTACGGTCTATAATTCACCCCTCCACTTT. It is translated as CASSTVYNSPLHF.

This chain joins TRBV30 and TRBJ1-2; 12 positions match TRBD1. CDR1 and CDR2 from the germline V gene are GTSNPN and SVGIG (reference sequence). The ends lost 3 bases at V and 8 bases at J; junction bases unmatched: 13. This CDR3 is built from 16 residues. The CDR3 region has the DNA TGTGCCTGGAGAATCACCGGGACAGGGGGCGATTGGGGCTACACCTTC. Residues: CAWRITGTGGDWGYTF.

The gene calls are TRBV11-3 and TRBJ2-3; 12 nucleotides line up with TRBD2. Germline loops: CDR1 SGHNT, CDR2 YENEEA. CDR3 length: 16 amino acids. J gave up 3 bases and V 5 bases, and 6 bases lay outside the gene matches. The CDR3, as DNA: TGTGCCAGCAGCCTAGGGACTAGCGGGCGGACAGATACGCAGTATTTT. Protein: CASSLGTSGRTDTQYF.

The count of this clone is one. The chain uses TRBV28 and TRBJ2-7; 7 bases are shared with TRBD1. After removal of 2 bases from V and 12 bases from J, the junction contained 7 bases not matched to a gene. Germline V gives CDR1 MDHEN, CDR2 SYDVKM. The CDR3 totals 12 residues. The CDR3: CASSLGYRGWYF. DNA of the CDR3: TGTGCCAGCAGTTTAGGTTACAGGGGATGGTACTTC.

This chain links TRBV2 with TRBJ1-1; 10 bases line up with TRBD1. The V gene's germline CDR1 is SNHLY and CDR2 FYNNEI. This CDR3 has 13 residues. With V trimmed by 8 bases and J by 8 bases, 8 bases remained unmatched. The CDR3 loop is CASGIDRGREAFF. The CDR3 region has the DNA TGTGCCAGCGGGATCGACAGGGGGCGCGAAGCTTTCTTT.

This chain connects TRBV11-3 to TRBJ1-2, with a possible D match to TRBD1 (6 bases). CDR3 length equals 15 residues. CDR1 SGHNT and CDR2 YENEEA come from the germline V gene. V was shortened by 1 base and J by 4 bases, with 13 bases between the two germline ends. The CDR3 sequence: CASSLVGGGPYGYTF. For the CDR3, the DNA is TGTGCCAGCAGCTTAGTCGGAGGGGGTCCCTATGGCTACACCTTC.

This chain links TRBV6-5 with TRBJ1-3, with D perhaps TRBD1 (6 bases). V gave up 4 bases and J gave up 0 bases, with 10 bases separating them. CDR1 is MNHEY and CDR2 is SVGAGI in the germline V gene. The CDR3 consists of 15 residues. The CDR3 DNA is TGTGCCAGCAGTTTTGGACAGCTCTCTGGAAACACCATATATTTT. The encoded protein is CASSFGQLSGNTIYF.

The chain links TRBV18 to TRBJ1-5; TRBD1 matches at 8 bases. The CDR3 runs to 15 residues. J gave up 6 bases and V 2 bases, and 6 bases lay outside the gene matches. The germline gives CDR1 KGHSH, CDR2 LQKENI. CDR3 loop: CASSPTQGDAQPQHF. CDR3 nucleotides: TGTGCCAGCTCACCAACACAGGGGGATGCTCAGCCCCAGCATTTT. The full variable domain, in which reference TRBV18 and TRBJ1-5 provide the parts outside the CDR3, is NAGVMQNPRHLVRRRGQEARLRCSPMKGHSHVYWYRQLPEEGLKFMVYLQKENIIDESGMPKERFSAEFPKEGPSILRIQQVVRGDSAAYFCASSPTQGDAQPQHFGDGTRLSIL.

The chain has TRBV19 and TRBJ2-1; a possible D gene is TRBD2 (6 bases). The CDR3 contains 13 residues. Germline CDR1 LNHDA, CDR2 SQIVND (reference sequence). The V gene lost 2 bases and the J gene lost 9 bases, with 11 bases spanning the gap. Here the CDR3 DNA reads TGTGCCAGTAGTATACGACTAGAGTCTGAGCAGTTCTTC. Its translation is CASSIRLESEQFF.

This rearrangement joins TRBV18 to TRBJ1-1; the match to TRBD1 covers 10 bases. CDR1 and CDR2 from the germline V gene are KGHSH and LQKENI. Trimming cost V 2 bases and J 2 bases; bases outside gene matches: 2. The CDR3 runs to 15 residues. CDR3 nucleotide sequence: TGTGCCAGCTCACCAGGGACAGGGGATAACACTGAAGCTTTCTTT. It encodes CASSPGTGDNTEAFF.

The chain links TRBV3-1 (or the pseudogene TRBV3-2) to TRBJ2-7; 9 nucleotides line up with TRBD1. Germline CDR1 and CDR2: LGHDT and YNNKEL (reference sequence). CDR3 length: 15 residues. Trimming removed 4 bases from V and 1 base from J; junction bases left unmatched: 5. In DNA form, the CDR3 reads TGTGCCAGCAGCCCCTCGGGACAGGGTTCCTACGAGCAGTACTTC. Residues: CASSPSGQGSYEQYF.

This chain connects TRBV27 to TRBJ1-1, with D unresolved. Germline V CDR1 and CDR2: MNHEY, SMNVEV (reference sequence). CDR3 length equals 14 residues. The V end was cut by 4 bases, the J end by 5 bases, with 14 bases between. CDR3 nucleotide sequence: TGTGCCAGCAGTTCGACGTTACGTAGGACTGAAGCTTTCTTT. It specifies CASSSTLRRTEAFF.

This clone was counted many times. CDR3 protein: CASSPASYEQYF. CDR3 DNA sequence: TGTGCCAGCAGCCCAGCCTCCTACGAGCAGTACTTC. The V and J genes are TRBV7-9 and TRBJ2-7, with D uncertain. CDR3 length: 12 amino acids. V shed 5 bases and J shed 0 bases, with 5 bases lying between them. Looked up from germline, CDR1 is SEHNR and CDR2 is FQNEAQ (reference sequence).

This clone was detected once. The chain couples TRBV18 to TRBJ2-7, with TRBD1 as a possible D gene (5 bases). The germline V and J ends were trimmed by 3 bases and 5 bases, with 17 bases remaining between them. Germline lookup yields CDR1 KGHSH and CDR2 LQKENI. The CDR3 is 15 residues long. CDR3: CASSPQGIGNDEQYF. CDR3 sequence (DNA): TGTGCCAGCTCACCCCAGGGAATTGGGAACGACGAGCAGTACTTC.

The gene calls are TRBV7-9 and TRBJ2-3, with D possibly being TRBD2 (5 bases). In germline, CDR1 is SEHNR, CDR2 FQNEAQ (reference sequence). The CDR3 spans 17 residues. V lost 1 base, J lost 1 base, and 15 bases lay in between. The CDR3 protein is CASSLGGEGIRTDTQYF. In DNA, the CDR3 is TGTGCCAGCAGCTTAGGGGGAGAAGGGATTCGCACAGATACGCAGTATTTT.

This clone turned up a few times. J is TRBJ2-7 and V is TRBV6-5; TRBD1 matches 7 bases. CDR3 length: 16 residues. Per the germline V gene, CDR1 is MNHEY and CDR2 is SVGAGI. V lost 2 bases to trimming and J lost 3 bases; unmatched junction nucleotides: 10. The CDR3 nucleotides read TGTGCCAGCAGTTACCCCGACAGGGTAGGCCGCTACGAGCAGTACTTC. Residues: CASSYPDRVGRYEQYF.

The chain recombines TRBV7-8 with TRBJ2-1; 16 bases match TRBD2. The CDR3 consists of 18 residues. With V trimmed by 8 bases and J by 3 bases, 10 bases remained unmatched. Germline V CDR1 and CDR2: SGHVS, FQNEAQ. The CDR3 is CASQPGLAGGEGYNEQFF. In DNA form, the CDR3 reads TGTGCCAGCCAACCGGGACTAGCGGGAGGGGAGGGCTACAATGAGCAGTTCTTC.

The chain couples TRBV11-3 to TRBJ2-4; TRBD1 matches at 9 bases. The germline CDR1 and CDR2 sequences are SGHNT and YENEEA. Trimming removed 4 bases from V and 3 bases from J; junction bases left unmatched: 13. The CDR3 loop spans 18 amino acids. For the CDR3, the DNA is TGTGCCAGCAGCTCGCCGGCCGGGACAGGGTTACTCAAAAACATTCAGTACTTC. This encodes CASSSPAGTGLLKNIQYF.

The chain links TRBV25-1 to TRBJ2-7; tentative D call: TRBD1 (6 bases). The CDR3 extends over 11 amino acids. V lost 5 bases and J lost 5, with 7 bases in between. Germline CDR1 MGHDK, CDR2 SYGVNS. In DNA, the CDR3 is TGTGCCAGCAGTCAGGGGAACGAGCAGTACTTC. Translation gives CASSQGNEQYF.

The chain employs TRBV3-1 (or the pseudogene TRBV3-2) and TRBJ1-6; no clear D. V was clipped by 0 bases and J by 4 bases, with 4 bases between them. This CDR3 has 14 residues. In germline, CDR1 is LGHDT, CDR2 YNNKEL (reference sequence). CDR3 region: CASSQDGYNSPLHF. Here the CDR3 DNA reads TGTGCCAGCAGCCAAGACGGATATAATTCACCCCTCCACTTT.

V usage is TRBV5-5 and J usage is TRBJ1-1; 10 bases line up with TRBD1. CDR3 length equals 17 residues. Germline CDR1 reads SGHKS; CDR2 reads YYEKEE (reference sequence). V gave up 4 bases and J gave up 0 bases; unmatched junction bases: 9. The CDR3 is CASSPRTGGRMNTEAFF. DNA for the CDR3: TGTGCCAGCAGCCCGAGGACAGGGGGTAGAATGAACACTGAAGCTTTCTTT.

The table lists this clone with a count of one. As DNA, the CDR3 is TGTGCCAGCAGCCCAGACAGGGGAGGCAATCAGCCCCAGCATTTT. This sequence encodes CASSPDRGGNQPQHF. V and J are TRBV6-5 and TRBJ1-5, with 8 bases matching TRBD1. With V trimmed by 6 bases and J by 2 bases, 6 bases remained unmatched. Germline CDR1 reads MNHEY; CDR2 reads SVGAGI. The CDR3 is 15 amino acids.

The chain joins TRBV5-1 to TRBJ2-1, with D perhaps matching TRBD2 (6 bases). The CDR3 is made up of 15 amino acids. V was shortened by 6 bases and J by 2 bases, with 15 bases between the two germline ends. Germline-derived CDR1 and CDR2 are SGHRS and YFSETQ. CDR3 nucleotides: TGCGCCAGCAACATAGGGGAGGCGGCCTACAATGAGCAGTTCTTC. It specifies CASNIGEAAYNEQFF.

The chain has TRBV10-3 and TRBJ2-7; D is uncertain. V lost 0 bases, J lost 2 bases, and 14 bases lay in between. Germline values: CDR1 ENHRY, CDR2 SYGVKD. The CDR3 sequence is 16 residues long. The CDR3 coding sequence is TGTGCCATCAGTGAGTCGGGTGGCGTACCTACCTACGAGCAGTACTTC. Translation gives CAISESGGVPTYEQYF.

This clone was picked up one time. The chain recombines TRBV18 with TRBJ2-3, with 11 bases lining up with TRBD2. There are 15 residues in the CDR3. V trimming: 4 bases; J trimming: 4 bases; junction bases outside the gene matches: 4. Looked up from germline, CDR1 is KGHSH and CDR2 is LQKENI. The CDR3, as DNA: TGTGCCAGCTCACGGCTAGCGGGAGGTCCAGATACGCAGTATTTT. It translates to CASSRLAGGPDTQYF.

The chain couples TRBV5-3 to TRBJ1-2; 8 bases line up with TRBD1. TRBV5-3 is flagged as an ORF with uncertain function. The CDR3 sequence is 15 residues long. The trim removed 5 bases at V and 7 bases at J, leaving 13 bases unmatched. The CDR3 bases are TGTGCCAGAAGGGCAACACAGGGGGGGATTGTTGGCTACACCTTC. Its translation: CARRATQGGIVGYTF.

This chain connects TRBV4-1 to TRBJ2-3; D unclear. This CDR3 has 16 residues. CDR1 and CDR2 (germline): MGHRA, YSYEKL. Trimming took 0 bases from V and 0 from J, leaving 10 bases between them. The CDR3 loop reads CASSQEGGASTDTQYF. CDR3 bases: TGCGCCAGCAGCCAAGAAGGCGGTGCTAGCACAGATACGCAGTATTTT.